The entry that follows covers one TCR beta chain sequence. This clonotype was found a few times. Which antigen it targets is not known. Within one base of it there is no much larger clone, and no base qualities were kept. CDR1 and CDR2 are drawn from the germline V gene: SNHLY, FYNNEI. V was cut back by 4 bases and J by 6 bases, leaving a gap of 10 bases between them. From the cysteine through the phenylalanine, the CDR3 covers 13 amino acids. The DNA shown is the 39-base CDR3, in frame from base 1. These data come from a study of response to subunit inactivated influenza vaccine (dated by TCRdb to 2016 to 2019). With respect to the entire study: Deep quantitative T cell receptor repertoire profiling was used in the study to track responses to a trivalent subunit inactivated influenza vaccine.

The receptor library was made with RT-PCR. Sequencer: Illumina HiSeq 2500. TCRdb applied fastp at Q25 and MiXCR to the public reads, then kept only in-frame beta chains. Entries that share a CDR3 protein sequence are merged under the most common genes and DNA. For this sample there are 450,000 to 600,000 distinct CDR3 sequences; under 8.5% appear just once. 10% to 15% of the sample is in the top ten clones. Study-wide conclusions, independent of this receptor: The authors suggested that each seasonal influenza vaccination may recruit only a limited number of new T cells.

The chain joins TRBV2 to TRBJ2-1; the D gene assignment is ambiguous. The receptor was isolated from a man aged 50 to 69 who received an inactivated influenza vaccine. Donor details come from another sample of the same person, matched by shared clones. Source: PBMCs from blood, taken roughly 24 months after vaccination. The CDR3 sequence is CASSGGTFNEQFF. At the DNA level, the sequence is TGTGCCAGCAGTGGGGGAACCTTCAATGAGCAGTTCTTC.